This T cell receptor beta chain comes out of a study of blood T cells in healthy people across ages. On this clonotype: A junction end diverges from the germline sequence, so it may reflect a read error.

CDR1 is SGHRS, CDR2 YFSETQ, per germline. CDR3 length equals 17 residues. The second PCR ran about 6 to 12 cycles with a sample-barcoded 5' primer and J-beta primers. Via MiXCR, TCRdb re-called the 5' RACE reads, giving one row per CDR3 protein. Of fewer than 1,000,000 distinct CDR3 sequences in the sample, 40% to 50% are singletons; the top ten hold approximately 20%. This chain links TRBV5-1 with TRBJ1-4; no firm D call. The receptor comes from a man aged 55 to 69 in good health. The source material was blood. The CDR3 loop is CASSLTSIGPRNEKLVF. The DNA of the CDR3 is TGCGCCAGCAGCTTGACCTCGATTGGTCCTAGAAATGAAAAACTGGTTTTT.